These 6 T cell receptor beta chains were all obtained from the same sample, sequenced in a study of OX40 agonist ivuxolimab in advanced cancers. Some clones are missing from TCRdb's copy, which holds only in-frame ones; the method was immunoSEQ multiplex PCR. The sample has more than 45,000 clones; 81% are singletons. Sequenced material: CD4+ or CD8+ T cells sorted from blood, taken in a trial of the OX40 agonist ivuxolimab. Receptors originate from an adult with an advanced solid tumor such as melanoma, head and neck, liver or kidney cancer.

J is TRBJ2-2 and V is TRBV7-8; D is perhaps TRBD2 (5 bases). CDR3 length equals 14 residues. The germline V gene encodes CDR1 SGHVS and CDR2 FQNEAQ. Trimming stripped 4 bases from V and 3 bases from J, with 9 bases between. CDR3 in amino acids: CASSSAVHTGELFF. In nucleotides, the CDR3 is TGTGCCAGCAGCTCAGCGGTCCACACCGGGGAGCTGTTTTTT.

V gene TRBV30 combines with J gene TRBJ2-4; D uncertain. CDR1 GTSNPN and CDR2 SVGIG come from the germline V gene (reference sequence). With 5 bases removed from V and 3 bases from J, the gap between germline ends came to 8 bases. The CDR3 runs to 12 residues. The CDR3, as DNA: TGTGCCTGGGGTAGAGGCAAAAACATTCAGTACTTC. Translated: CAWGRGKNIQYF.

The rearrangement links TRBV30 to TRBJ2-1; 9 positions agree with TRBD2. The germline gives CDR1 GTSNPN, CDR2 SVGIG (reference sequence). V lost 5 bases and J lost 4; bases outside the gene matches: 6. The CDR3 consists of 14 residues. The CDR3 here is CAWSGTSFYNEQFF. The CDR3, as DNA: TGTGCCTGGTCCGGGACTAGCTTTTACAATGAGCAGTTCTTC.

This sequence joins TRBV7-8 and TRBJ2-2; maybe TRBD2 (5 bases). Germline V gene sequence: CDR1 SGHVS, CDR2 FQNEAQ. Trimming took off 4 bases at V and 5 bases at J, with 8 bases between the two ends. The CDR3 extends over 13 amino acids. The CDR3: CASSWTGTGELFF. The CDR3 DNA is TGTGCCAGCAGCTGGACGGGGACCGGGGAGCTGTTTTTT. The variable domain in full, with the rest retrieved from reference TRBV7-8 and TRBJ2-2, is GAGVSQSPRYKVAKRGQDVALRCDPISGHVSLFWYQQALGQGPEFLTYFQNEAQLDKSGLPSDRFFAERPEGSVSTLKIQRTQQEDSAVYLCASSWTGTGELFFGEGSRLTVL.

The chain is built from TRBV9 and TRBJ2-5; the D call may be TRBD1 or TRBD2 (5 bases each). V was pared by 0 bases and J by 5 bases, with 14 bases between. Germline loops: CDR1 SGDLS, CDR2 YYNGEE. The CDR3 has 15 amino acids. The DNA for the CDR3 is TGTGCCAGCAGCGTAGCGGTCTCCTGGGGGGAGACCCAGTACTTC. Translated, it gives CASSVAVSWGETQYF. The full variable domain, completed using reference TRBV9 and TRBJ2-5, is DSGVTQTPKHLITATGQRVTLRCSPRSGDLSVYWYQQSLDQGLQFLIQYYNGEERAKGNILERFSAQQFPDLHSELNLSSLELGDSALYFCASSVAVSWGETQYFGPGTRLLVL.

The gene calls are TRBV5-4 and TRBJ2-3; D tentatively reads TRBD1 or TRBD2 (6 bases each). Trimming shortened V by 2 bases and J by 4 bases, and 11 bases separated the two germline ends. Germline assignment: CDR1 SGHNT and CDR2 YYREEE (reference sequence). This CDR3 contains 14 residues. DNA of the CDR3: TGTGCCAGCAGCTTCGGGGGCAGCTCAGATACGCAGTATTTT. This gives the protein CASSFGGSSDTQYF.